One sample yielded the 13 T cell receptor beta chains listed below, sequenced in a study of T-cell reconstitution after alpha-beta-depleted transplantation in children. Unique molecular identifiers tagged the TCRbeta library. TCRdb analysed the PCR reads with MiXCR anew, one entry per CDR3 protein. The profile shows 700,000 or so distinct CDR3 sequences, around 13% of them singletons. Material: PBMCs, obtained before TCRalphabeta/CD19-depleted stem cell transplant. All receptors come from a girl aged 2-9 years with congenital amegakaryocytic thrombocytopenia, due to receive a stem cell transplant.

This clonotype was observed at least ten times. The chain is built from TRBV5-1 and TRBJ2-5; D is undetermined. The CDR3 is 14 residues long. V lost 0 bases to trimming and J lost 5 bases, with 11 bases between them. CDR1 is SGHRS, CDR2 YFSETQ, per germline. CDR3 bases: TGCGCCAGCAGCTTGGGAGTCATTCGCGAGACCCAGTACTTC. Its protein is CASSLGVIRETQYF.

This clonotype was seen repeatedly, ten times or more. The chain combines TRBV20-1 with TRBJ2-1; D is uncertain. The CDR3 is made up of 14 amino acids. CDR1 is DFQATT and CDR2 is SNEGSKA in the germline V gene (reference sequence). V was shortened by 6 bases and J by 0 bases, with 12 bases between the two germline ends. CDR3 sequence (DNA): TGCAGTGCCCGCGCTATTTCCTCCTACAATGAGCAGTTCTTC. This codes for CSARAISSYNEQFF.

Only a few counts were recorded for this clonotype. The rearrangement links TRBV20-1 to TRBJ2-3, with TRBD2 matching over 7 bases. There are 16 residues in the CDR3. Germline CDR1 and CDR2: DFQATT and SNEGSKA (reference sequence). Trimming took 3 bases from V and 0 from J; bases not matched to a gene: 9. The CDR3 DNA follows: TGCAGTGCTAGGGACTCTAGCGGAAAGAGCACAGATACGCAGTATTTT. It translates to CSARDSSGKSTDTQYF.

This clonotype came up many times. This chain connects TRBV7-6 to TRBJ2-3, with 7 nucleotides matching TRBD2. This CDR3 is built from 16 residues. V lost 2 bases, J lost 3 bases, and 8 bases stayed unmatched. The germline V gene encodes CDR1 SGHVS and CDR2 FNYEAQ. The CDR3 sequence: CASSLRWAGETDTQYF. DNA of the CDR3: TGTGCCAGCAGCTTAAGGTGGGCGGGAGAAACAGATACGCAGTATTTT.

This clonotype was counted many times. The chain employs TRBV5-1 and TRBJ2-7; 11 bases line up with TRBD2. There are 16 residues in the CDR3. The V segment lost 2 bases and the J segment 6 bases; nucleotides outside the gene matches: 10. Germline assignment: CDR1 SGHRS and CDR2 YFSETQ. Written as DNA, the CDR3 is TGCGCCAGCAGCTTCGCACTAGCGGGAGAGCCCTCCGAGCAGTACTTC. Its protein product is CASSFALAGEPSEQYF.

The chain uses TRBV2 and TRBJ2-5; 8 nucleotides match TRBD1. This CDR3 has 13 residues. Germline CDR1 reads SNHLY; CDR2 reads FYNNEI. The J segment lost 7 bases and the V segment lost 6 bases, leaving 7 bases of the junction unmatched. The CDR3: CASRPGQGGTQYF. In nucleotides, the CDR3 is TGTGCCAGCAGACCCGGACAGGGCGGGACCCAGTACTTC.

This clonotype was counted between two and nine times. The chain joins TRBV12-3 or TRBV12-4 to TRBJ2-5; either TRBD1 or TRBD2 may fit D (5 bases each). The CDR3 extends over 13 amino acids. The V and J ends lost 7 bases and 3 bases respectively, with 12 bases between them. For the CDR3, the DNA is TGTGCCAGCATCGATGGGGGAGAAGAGACCCAGTACTTC. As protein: CASIDGGEETQYF.

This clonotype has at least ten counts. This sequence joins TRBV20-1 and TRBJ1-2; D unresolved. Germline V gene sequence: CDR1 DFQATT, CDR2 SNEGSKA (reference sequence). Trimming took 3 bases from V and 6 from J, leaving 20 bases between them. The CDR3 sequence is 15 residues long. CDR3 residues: CSARDPYPGRDGYTF. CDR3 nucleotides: TGCAGTGCTAGGGATCCCTATCCGGGAAGGGATGGCTACACCTTC.

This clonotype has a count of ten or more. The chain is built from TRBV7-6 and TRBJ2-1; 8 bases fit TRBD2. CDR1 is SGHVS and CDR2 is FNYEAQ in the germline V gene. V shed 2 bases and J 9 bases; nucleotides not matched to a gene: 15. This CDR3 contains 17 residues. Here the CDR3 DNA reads TGTGCCAGCAGCTTATTAGGACTAGCACCTCTCGCCAGTGAGCAGTTCTTC. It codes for CASSLLGLAPLASEQFF.

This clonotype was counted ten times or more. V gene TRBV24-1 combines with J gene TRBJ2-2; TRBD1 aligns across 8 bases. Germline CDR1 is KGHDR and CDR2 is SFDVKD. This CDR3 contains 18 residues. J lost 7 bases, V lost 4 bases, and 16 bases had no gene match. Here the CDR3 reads CATSDVGQGDSHLGELFF. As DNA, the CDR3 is TGTGCCACCAGTGACGTCGGACAGGGAGATTCGCACCTCGGGGAGCTGTTTTTT.

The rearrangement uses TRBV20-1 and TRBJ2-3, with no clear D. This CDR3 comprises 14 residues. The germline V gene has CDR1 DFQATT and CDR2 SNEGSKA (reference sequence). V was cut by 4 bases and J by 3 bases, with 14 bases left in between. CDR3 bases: TGCAGTGCTACGCTAGGGCAGACTACAGATACGCAGTATTTT. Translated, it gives CSATLGQTTDTQYF.

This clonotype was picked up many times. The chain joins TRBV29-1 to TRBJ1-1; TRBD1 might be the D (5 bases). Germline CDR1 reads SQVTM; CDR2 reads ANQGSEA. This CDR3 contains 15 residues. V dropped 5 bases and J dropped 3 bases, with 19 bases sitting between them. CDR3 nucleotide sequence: TGCAGCGTTCATCAGGGTTGGAGTGGGTACACTGAAGCTTTCTTT. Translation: CSVHQGWSGYTEAFF.

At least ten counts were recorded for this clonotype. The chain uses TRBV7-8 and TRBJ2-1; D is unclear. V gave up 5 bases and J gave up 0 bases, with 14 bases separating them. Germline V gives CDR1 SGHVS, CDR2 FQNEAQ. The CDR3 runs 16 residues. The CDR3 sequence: CASSPGGAPSYNEQFF. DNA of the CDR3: TGTGCCAGCAGCCCGGGCGGAGCGCCCTCCTACAATGAGCAGTTCTTC.